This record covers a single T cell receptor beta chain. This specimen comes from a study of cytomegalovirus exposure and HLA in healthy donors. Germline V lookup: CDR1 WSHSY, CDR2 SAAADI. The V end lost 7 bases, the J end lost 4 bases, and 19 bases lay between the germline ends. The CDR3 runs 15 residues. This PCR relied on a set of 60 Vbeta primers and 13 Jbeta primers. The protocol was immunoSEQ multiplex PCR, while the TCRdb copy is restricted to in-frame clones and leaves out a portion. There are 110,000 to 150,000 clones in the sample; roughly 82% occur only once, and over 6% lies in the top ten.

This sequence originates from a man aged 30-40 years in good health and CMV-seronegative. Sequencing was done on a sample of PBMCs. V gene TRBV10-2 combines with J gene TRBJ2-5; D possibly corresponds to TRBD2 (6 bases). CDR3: CASTSVGGTTETQYF. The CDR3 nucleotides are TGCGCCAGCACCTCCGTCGGGGGAACCACAGAGACCCAGTACTTC.